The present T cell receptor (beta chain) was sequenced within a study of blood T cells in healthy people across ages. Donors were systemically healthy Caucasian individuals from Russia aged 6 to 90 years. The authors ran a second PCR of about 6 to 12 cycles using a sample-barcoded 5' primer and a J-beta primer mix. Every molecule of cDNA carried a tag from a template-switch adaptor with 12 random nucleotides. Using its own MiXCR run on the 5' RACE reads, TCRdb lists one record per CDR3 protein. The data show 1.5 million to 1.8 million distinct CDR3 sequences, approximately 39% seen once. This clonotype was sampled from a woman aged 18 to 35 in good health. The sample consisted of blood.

The CDR3 DNA reads TGTGCCAGCAGCCCCGACAGGGGGATATACAATGAGCAGTTCTTC. It encodes CASSPDRGIYNEQFF. The J gene is TRBJ2-1, the V gene TRBV7-3; 9 nucleotides line up with TRBD1. Germline-derived CDR1 and CDR2 are SGHTA and FQGTGA. With 5 bases clipped from V and 4 bases from J, the junction kept 6 bases outside the gene matches. The CDR3 runs 15 residues.